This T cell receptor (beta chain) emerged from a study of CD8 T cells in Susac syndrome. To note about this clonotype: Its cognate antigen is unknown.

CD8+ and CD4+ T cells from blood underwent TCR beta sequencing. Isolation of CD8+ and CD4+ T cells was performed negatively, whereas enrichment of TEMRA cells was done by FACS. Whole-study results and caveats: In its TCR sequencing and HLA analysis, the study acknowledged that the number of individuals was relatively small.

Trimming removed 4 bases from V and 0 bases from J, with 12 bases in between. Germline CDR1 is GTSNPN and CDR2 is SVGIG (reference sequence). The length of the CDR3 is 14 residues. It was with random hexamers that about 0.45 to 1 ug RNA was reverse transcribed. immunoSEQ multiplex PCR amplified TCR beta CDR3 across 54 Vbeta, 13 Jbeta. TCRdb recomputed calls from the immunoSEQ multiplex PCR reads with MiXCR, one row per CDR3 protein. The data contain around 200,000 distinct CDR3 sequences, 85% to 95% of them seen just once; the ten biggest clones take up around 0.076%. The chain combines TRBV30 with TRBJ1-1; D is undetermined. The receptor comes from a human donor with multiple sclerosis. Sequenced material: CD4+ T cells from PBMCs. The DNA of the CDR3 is TGTGCCTGGATCGTCCCGAACATGAACACTGAAGCTTTCTTT. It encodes CAWIVPNMNTEAFF.